This T cell receptor (beta chain) was identified during a study of T-cell reconstitution after alpha-beta-depleted transplantation in children. There are 14 residues in the CDR3. Trimming left V 0 bases short and J 6 bases short, with 12 bases between. Germline V gene data show CDR1 as SGHRS and CDR2 as YFSETQ. Library preparation (for TCRbeta) was performed with unique molecular identifiers. TCRdb ran MiXCR on the PCR reads and lists one entry per CDR3 protein. Among roughly 790,000 distinct CDR3 sequences listed, around 15% were seen once. This specimen consisted of PBMCs, mostly from graft donor cells, obtained 360 days after TCRalphabeta/CD19-depleted stem cell transplant. This chain links TRBV5-1 with TRBJ1-1, with a tentative D call TRBD1 (6 bases). The clonotype was recovered from a male patient aged 10-17 years who had a stem cell transplant for acute lymphoblastic leukemia, so the T cells may come from the graft donor. DNA for the CDR3: TGCGCCAGCAGCTTGGAGGCCAGGGGCGCTGAAGCTTTCTTT. It specifies CASSLEARGAEAFF.